One TCR beta chain is described in this entry. The antigen remains unidentified. This entry comes from a study of T-cell memory formation after mild COVID-19. Study in general: TCR clusters were largely donor specific. Study conclusions and caveats: Clones from the second wave (peaking day 37) had unconfirmed SARS-CoV-2 specificity.

The germline V gene has CDR1 MNHEY and CDR2 SVGEGT. Trimming removed 10 bases at V and 6 bases at J, with 9 bases between. This CDR3 is 11 amino acids long. One entry per CDR3 protein, called by TCRdb with MiXCR from the 5' RACE reads. The sample has some 97,000 distinct CDR3 sequences; more than 9.5% are singletons. The sequenced sample consisted of PBMCs or a T cell subset sorted from them (not recorded which). The chain combines TRBV6-2 or TRBV6-3 with TRBJ2-2; D ambiguous. This receptor was obtained from a man between 18 and 29 years old who had mild COVID-19 (a few samples of this study predate the infection). Cell type and time point are not known. CDR3 sequence (DNA): TGTGCCACCGACGCATCCGGGGAGCTGTTTTTT. Amino acid sequence: CATDASGELFF.